This passage covers 10 T cell receptor beta chains from one sample sequenced in a study of CD8+CD57+ T cells in acquired aplastic anemia. It was genomic DNA that served as the template for profiling TCR beta VDJ and CDR3. MiXCR, run by TCRdb on the reads, gives a single entry per CDR3 protein. Of approximately 70,000 distinct CDR3 sequences listed, about 50% are singletons. Sequencing was done on a sample of sorted CD4+, CD8+, or CD8+CD57+ T cells (not recorded which) from PBMCs. Source of these receptors: a human donor in good health, serving as a control.

Turning to this clonotype: An end of the junction does not agree with germline; a read error may underlie this. The rearrangement links TRBV11-1 to TRBJ1-3; 9 bases are shared with TRBD1. This CDR3 spans 16 amino acids. CDR1 and CDR2 (germline): SGHAT, FQDESV (reference sequence). The CDR3 nucleotides read TGTGCCAGCAGCTTTAAACAGGGGGCATCTGGAAAAACCACATATTTT. Translated, it gives CASSFKQGASGKTTYF.

Ten or more counts support this clonotype. The rearrangement joins TRBV4-1 to TRBJ1-4, with D tentatively TRBD1 (5 bases). V was cut by 4 bases and J by 5 bases, with 14 bases left in between. Germline V gives CDR1 MGHRA, CDR2 YSYEKL. The CDR3 covers 15 residues. The CDR3 sequence is CASSPWGGGNEKLFF. The CDR3 DNA is TGCGCCAGCAGCCCCTGGGGGGGAGGAAATGAAAAACTGTTTTTT.

This sequence joins TRBV19 and TRBJ2-3, with 7 bases fitting TRBD1. The CDR3 runs 15 residues. Germline V gene data show CDR1 as LNHDA and CDR2 as SQIVND (reference sequence). With 4 bases clipped from V and 3 bases from J, the junction kept 7 bases outside the gene matches. Here the CDR3 DNA reads TGTGCCAGTAGTACCCGGACAGGTCGGACAGATACGCAGTATTTT. Amino acid sequence: CASSTRTGRTDTQYF.

This clonotype was seen repeatedly, ten times or more. A read error may explain this, as a much larger clone is one base away. Since the CDR3 does not end with the conserved phenylalanine or tryptophan, this likely comes from a read error. The chain is built from TRBV7-3 and TRBJ2-6, with a weak D call TRBD2 (5 bases). Trimming took 2 bases from V and 0 from J, leaving 8 bases between them. The CDR3 covers 16 residues. From germline, CDR1 is SGHTA and CDR2 FQGTGA. In DNA, the CDR3 is TGTGCCAGCAGCTTAGACGCGGGCTCTGGGGCCAACGTCCTGACTCTC. As protein: CASSLDAGSGANVLTL.

V usage is TRBV7-2 and J usage is TRBJ2-5, with 13 bases aligning to TRBD2. This CDR3 spans 16 amino acids. Germline values: CDR1 SGHTA, CDR2 FQGNSA. The J segment lost 5 bases and the V segment lost 5 bases, leaving 8 bases of the junction unmatched. The CDR3 here is CASSPRTSGSGETQYF. The DNA for the CDR3 is TGTGCCAGCAGCCCACGGACTAGCGGGAGCGGGGAGACCCAGTACTTC.

This clonotype was seen many times. The rearrangement uses TRBV20-1 and TRBJ2-1; no clear D. The CDR3 totals 13 residues. Germline-derived CDR1 and CDR2 are DFQATT and SNEGSKA (reference sequence). Trimming took 5 bases from V and 8 from J, leaving 16 bases between them. DNA for the CDR3: TGCAGTGCTGCCAGAGCTCCCCGCGATGAGCAGTTCTTC. As protein: CSAARAPRDEQFF.

CDR3 residues: CSALGQTWLNTEAFF. The CDR3, as DNA: TGCAGTGCGTTGGGACAAACTTGGTTGAACACTGAAGCTTTCTTT. The gene calls are TRBV20-1 and TRBJ1-1, with D maybe TRBD1 (6 bases). From germline, CDR1 is DFQATT and CDR2 SNEGSKA (reference sequence). There are 15 residues in the CDR3. V lost 6 bases to trimming and J lost 0 bases, with 17 bases between them.

The V call is TRBV4-2, the J call TRBJ2-7, with TRBD2 identical over 8 bases. The J call is doubtful: the DNA matches TRBJ2-1 better. This CDR3 spans 17 amino acids. Germline values: CDR1 LGHNA, CDR2 YNFKEQ. Here the CDR3 DNA reads TGTGCCAGCAGCCAGGGCCATAGCGGGGAACCATACAATGAGCAGTTCTTC. Encoded protein: CASSQGHSGEPYNEQFF.

This clonotype was observed a few times. The chain employs TRBV29-1 and TRBJ2-6; the D is unclear. V dropped 7 bases and J dropped 0 bases, with 13 bases sitting between them. The germline gives CDR1 SQVTM, CDR2 ANQGSEA. CDR3 length: 15 amino acids. The CDR3 coding sequence is TGCAGCGCGGGCATCATGCTCTCTGGGGCCAACGTCCTGACTTTC. Amino acid sequence: CSAGIMLSGANVLTF.

This clonotype was counted a few times. This chain uses TRBV2 with TRBJ2-3; D might be TRBD1 (6 bases). Germline values: CDR1 SNHLY, CDR2 FYNNEI. The CDR3 is 12 residues long. V was trimmed by 7 bases and J by 6 bases, leaving 11 bases between them. The CDR3 DNA follows: TGTGCCAGCAAACCAGGGGCGGATACGCAGTATTTT. The encoded protein is CASKPGADTQYF.